This is a list of T cell receptor beta chains from one sample in a study of cytotoxic CD8 clonotypes in ibrutinib-treated CLL. Sequenced by immunoSEQ multiplex PCR; TCRdb stores in-frame clones only, minus some. The repertoire holds 55,000 to 60,000 clones, with roughly 54% as singletons. Specimen: PBMCs, collected at disease progression, from a patient treated with ibrutinib. The source of these receptors is a human donor with chronic lymphocytic leukemia. CDR3s include the opening cysteine and the closing phenylalanine or tryptophan. A D gene is named only where the DNA matches it firmly.

v_gene: TRBV30
j_gene: TRBJ1-5
d_gene: -
CDR3aa: CAWGTDSNQPQHF

v_gene: TRBV6-1
j_gene: TRBJ1-1
d_gene: -
CDR3aa: CASRRGVDTEAFF

v_gene: TRBV9
j_gene: TRBJ2-6
d_gene: TRBD1
CDR3aa: CASSVVGRGSSGANVLTF

v_gene: TRBV30
j_gene: TRBJ1-2
d_gene: -
CDR3aa: CAWSVGDAYGYTF

v_gene: TRBV2
j_gene: TRBJ1-2
d_gene: -
CDR3aa: CASRADSYGYTF

v_gene: TRBV9
j_gene: TRBJ2-1
d_gene: TRBD2
CDR3aa: CASSPRSGSSYNEQFF

v_gene: TRBV6-1
j_gene: TRBJ1-5
d_gene: -
CDR3aa: CASRVEGPAQPQHF

v_gene: TRBV5-6
j_gene: TRBJ1-1
d_gene: -
CDR3aa: CASSSRDTEAFF

v_gene: TRBV7-2
j_gene: TRBJ2-6
d_gene: -
CDR3aa: CASSSRQVGLGSGANVLTF

v_gene: TRBV19
j_gene: TRBJ1-2
d_gene: TRBD1
CDR3aa: CASRRQGANYGYTF

v_gene: TRBV5-1
j_gene: TRBJ2-3
d_gene: -
CDR3aa: CASNPSLPDTQYF

v_gene: TRBV7-9
j_gene: TRBJ1-1
d_gene: -
CDR3aa: CASSLVWELDTEAFF

v_gene: TRBV20-1
j_gene: TRBJ2-7
d_gene: -
CDR3aa: CSASLRYEQYF

v_gene: TRBV29-1
j_gene: TRBJ1-5
d_gene: -
CDR3aa: CNEGVLYSNQPQHF

v_gene: TRBV5-1
j_gene: TRBJ1-4
d_gene: -
CDR3aa: CASSLEGSIKNEKLFF

v_gene: TRBV7-2
j_gene: TRBJ1-4
d_gene: TRBD1
CDR3aa: CASSLDFRGTGIREKLFF

v_gene: TRBV7-3
j_gene: TRBJ2-4
d_gene: -
CDR3aa: CASSPGAKNIQYF

v_gene: TRBV13
j_gene: TRBJ2-6
d_gene: -
CDR3aa: CASSMNQGANVLTF